Given below is one TCR beta chain in context. Its antigen remains unidentified. This entry is derived from a study of blood T cells in healthy people across ages. Study-level findings and limits: The diversity estimates, figures obtained from one million T cells, were considered underestimates.

V shed 4 bases and J shed 13 bases, with 11 bases lying between them. In germline, CDR1 is SNHLY, CDR2 FYNNEI. The CDR3 loop spans 11 amino acids. PCR was performed a second time for roughly 7 to 11 cycles using a sample-barcoded 5' primer and a J-beta primer mix. TCRdb re-derived calls from the 5' RACE reads in MiXCR, one entry per CDR3 protein. The sample carries 650,000 to 800,000 distinct CDR3 sequences, under 55% recorded once. This TCR derives from a man in his fifties or sixties in good health. The chain links TRBV2 to TRBJ2-4; D is unclear. The sequenced material came from blood. The CDR3 protein is CASSVFSEQYF. The CDR3, as DNA: TGTGCCAGCAGTGTTTTCTCAGAGCAGTACTTC.